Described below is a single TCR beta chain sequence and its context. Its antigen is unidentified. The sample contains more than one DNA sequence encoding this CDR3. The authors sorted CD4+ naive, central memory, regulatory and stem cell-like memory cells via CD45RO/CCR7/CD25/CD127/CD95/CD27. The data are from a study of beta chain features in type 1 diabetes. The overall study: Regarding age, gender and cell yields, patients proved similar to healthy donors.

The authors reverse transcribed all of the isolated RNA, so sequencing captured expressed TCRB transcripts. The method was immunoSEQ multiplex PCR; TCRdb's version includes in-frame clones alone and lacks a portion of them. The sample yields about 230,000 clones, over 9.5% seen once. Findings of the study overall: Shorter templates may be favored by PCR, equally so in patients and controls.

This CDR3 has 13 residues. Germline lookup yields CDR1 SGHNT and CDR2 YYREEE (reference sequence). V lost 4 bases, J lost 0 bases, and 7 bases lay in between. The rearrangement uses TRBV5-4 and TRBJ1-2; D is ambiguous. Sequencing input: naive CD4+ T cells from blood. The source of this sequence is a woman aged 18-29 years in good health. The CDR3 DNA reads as TGTGCCAGCAGCGGAACAGCTAACTATGGCTACACCTTC. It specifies CASSGTANYGYTF.